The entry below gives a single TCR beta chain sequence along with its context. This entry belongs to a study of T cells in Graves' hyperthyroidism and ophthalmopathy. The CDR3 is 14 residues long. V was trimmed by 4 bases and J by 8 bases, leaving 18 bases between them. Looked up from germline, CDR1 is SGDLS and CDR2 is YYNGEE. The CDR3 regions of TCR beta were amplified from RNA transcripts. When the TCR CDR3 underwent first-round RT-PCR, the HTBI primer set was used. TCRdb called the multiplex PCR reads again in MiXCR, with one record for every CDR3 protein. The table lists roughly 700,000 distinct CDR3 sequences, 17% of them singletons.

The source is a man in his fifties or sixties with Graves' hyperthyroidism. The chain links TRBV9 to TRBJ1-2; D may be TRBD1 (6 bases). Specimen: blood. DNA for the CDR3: TGTGCCAGCAGCCCAGGACAGCTTGTGGGGGGCTACACCTTC. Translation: CASSPGQLVGGYTF.